This entry concerns a single T cell receptor (beta chain). The source of the sample is a study of glioma-infiltrating T cells after dendritic cell vaccination. Study in general: Patients received autologous tumor lysate-pulsed dendritic cell vaccination between about 2002 and 2012.

CDR3 size: 15 residues. The V gene lost 6 bases and the J gene lost 1 base, with 13 bases spanning the gap. CDR1 and CDR2 from the germline V gene are SNHLY and FYNNEI. Time point of the sample: after dendritic cell vaccination, including at tumor progression/relapse. Input was 2 to 2.5 ug genomic DNA, or all available if less. Primers: 60 V beta forward and 13 J beta reverse. TCRdb's copy holds only in-frame clones and misses some; the assay was immunoSEQ multiplex PCR. The sample records almost 90,000 clones, 83% being singletons. The TCR originated in a human donor with glioblastoma. This specimen was blood, taken after dendritic cell vaccination. This chain connects TRBV2 to TRBJ1-5, with D possibly being TRBD1 (5 bases). CDR3 in amino acids: CASSVGQVSNQPQHF. CDR3 in DNA: TGTGCCAGCAGCGTGGGGCAGGTGAGCAATCAGCCCCAGCATTTT.